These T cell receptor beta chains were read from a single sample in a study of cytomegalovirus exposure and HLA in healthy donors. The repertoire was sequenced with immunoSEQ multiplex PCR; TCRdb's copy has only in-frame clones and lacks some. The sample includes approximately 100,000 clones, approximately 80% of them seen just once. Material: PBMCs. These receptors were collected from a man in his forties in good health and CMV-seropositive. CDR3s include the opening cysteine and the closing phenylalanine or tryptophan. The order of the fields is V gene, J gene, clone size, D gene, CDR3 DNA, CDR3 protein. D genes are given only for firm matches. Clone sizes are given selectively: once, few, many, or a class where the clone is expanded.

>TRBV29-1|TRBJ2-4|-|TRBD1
TGCAGCGTCCTGAACCCCGCAGGGGGAAACATTCAGTACTTC
CSVLNPAGGNIQYF
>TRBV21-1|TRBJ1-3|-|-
TGTGCCAGCACCCAGAGCGGGGACAGGGGCGTGGGAAACACCATATATTTT
CASTQSGDRGVGNTIYF
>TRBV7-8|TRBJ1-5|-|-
TGTGCCAGCAGCTTGGGGGTGGGGGGAAGCAATCAGCCCCAGCATTTT
CASSLGVGGSNQPQHF
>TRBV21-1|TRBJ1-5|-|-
TGTGCCAGCACCCTAAAAAATCAGCCCCAGCATTTT
CASTLKNQPQHF
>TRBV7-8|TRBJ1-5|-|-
TGTGCCAGCAGCTTTAGGGGTTTTGGCAATCAGCCCCAGCATTTT
CASSFRGFGNQPQHF
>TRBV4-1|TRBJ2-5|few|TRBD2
TGCGCCAGCAGCCAAGGAACAACGGAGCGGGGGGGCCGGGAGACCCAGTACTTC
CASSQGTTERGGRETQYF
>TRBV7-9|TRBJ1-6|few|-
TGTGCCAGCACGTCCGGTATCAAGACTGACTCCTATAATTCACCCCTCCACTTT
CASTSGIKTDSYNSPLHF
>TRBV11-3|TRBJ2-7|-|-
TGTGCCAGCAGTTTAAGGAACGGAGCCTACGAGCAGTACTTC
CASSLRNGAYEQYF
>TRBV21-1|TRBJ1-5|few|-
TGTGCCAGCAGCCCCTTTCGACAGGGATGTGGTCAGCCCCAGCATTTT
CASSPFRQGCGQPQHF
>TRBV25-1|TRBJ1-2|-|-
TGTGCCAGCCGGGGGGGGAACTATGGCTACACCTTC
CASRGGNYGYTF
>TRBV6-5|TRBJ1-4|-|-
TGTGCCAGCAGTTACGGATTTAGGGGCGAAAAACTGTTTTTT
CASSYGFRGEKLFF
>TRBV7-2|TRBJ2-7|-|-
TGTGCCAGCAGCCCCTCAGTCGTCTCCTACGAGCAGTACTTC
CASSPSVVSYEQYF
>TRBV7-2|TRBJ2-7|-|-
TGTGCCAGCAGCTTATTCTCTTACGAGCAGTACTTC
CASSLFSYEQYF
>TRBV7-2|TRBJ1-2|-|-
TGTGCCAGCAGCTATGGATTAAACAGGGACAAGGACGGCTACACCTTC
CASSYGLNRDKDGYTF
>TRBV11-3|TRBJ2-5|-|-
TGTGCCAGCAGCTTAGGGGACACCACTCAAGAGACCCAGTACTTC
CASSLGDTTQETQYF
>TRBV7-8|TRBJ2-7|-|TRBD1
TGTGCCAGCAGCGGAAGGGGACAGGGGGTACACGAGCAGTACTTC
CASSGRGQGVHEQYF
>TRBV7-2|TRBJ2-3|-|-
TGTGCCAGCAGCCTGCAGAGGGGGACCACAGATACGCAGTATTTT
CASSLQRGTTDTQYF
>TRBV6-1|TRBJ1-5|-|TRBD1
TGTGCCAGCAGCCTGACAGGGACCGGTCAGCCCCAGCATTTT
CASSLTGTGQPQHF
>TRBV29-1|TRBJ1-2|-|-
TGCAGCGCTGCCTCCAGACAGGACTATGGCTACACCTTC
CSAASRQDYGYTF
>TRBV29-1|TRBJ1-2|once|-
TGCAGCGCCCGAGGGACTAACTATGGCTACACCTTC
CSARGTNYGYTF
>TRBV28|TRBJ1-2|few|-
TGTGCCAGCAGGCAACAGGGTGGAGCTAACTATGGCTACACCTTC
CASRQQGGANYGYTF
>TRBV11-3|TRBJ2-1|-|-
TGTGCCAGCAGCTTAGTTGGGGCCAACAATGAGCAGTTCTTC
CASSLVGANNEQFF
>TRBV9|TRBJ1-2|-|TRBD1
TGTGCCAGCAGCCCCGGGACAGGGGGCTACTATGGCTACACCTTC
CASSPGTGGYYGYTF
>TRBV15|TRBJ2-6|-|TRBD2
TGTGCCACCAGCCGGGGACTAGCGGGGGCTGGGGCCAACGTCCTGACTTTC
CATSRGLAGAGANVLTF
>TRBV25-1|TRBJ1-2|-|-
TGTGCCAGTCGCGACAGGTTAAACAACTATGGCTACACCTTC
CASRDRLNNYGYTF
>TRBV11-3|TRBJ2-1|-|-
TGTGCCAGCAGCCCGAGTCGGGGGGCCTATGAGCAGTTCTTC
CASSPSRGAYEQFF
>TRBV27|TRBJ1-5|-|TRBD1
TGTGCCAGCAGTTACAGGGGATTTGGCAATCAGCCCCAGCATTTT
CASSYRGFGNQPQHF
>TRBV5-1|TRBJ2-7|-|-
TGCGCCAGCAGCGACCCGGGGGGGACAGCCTCCTACGAGCAGTACTTC
CASSDPGGTASYEQYF
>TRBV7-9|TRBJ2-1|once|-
TGTGCCAGCAGCTTATGGTCTTCGAGCAATGAGCAGTTCTTC
CASSLWSSSNEQFF
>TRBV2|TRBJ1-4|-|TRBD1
TGTGCCAGCAGTCGATACAGGGGGAATGAAAAACTGTTTTTT
CASSRYRGNEKLFF
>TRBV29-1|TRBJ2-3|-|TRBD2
TGCAGCGTAAGACTAGCGACAGATACGCAGTATTTT
CSVRLATDTQYF